This T cell receptor (beta chain) was sequenced for a study of cytomegalovirus exposure and HLA in healthy donors. Study-wide results and caveats: Among TCR beta chains, those listed as cytomegalovirus-associated numbered approximately 150. Testing in vitro showed a few CMV-associated chains specific for CMV antigens. Usually a TCR sequence was rare, but some public TCRs were found in many donors.

A note on this clone: Its cognate antigen is unknown.

This table comes from immunoSEQ multiplex PCR, and its TCRdb copy is limited to in-frame clones, with some not included. The data show roughly 71,000 clones, 85% to 95% seen once. Germline values: CDR1 KGHSH, CDR2 LQKENI. The V segment lost 2 bases and the J segment 4 bases; nucleotides outside the gene matches: 5. The CDR3 length is 15 residues. The receptor's source is a woman under 30 in good health and CMV-seronegative. The chain employs TRBV18 and TRBJ2-1, with 7 bases fitting TRBD2. Sequencing was done on a sample of PBMCs. CDR3 bases: TGTGCCAGCTCACCAGGCGGGGGAGTATACAATGAGCAGTTCTTC. Protein sequence: CASSPGGGVYNEQFF.